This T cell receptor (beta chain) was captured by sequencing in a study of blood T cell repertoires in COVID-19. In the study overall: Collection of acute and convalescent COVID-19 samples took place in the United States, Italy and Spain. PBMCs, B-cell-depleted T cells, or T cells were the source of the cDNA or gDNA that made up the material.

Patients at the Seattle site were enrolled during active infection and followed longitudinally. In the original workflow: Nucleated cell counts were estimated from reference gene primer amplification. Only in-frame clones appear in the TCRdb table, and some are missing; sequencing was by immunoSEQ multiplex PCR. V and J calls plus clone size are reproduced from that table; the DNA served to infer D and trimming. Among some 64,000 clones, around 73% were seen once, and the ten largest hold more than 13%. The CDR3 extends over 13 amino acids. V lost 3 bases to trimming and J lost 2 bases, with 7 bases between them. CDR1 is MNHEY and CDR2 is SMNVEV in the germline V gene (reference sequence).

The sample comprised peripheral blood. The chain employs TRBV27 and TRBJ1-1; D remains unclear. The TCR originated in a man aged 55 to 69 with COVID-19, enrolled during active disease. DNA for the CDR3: TGTGCCAGCAGTTTCGGGGAAAACACTGAAGCTTTCTTT. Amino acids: CASSFGENTEAFF.